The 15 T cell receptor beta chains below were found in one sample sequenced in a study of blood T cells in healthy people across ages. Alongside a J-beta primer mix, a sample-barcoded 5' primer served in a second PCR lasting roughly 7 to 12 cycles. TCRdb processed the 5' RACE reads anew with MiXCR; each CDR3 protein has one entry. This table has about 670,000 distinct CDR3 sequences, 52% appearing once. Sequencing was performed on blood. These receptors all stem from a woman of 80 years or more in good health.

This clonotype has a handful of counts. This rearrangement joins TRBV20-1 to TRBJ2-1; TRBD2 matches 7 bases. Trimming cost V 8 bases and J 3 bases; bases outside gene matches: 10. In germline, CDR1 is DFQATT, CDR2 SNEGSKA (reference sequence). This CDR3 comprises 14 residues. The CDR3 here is CSSYDSGGYNEQFF. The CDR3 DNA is TGCAGTTCCTACGACTCGGGGGGCTACAATGAGCAGTTCTTC.

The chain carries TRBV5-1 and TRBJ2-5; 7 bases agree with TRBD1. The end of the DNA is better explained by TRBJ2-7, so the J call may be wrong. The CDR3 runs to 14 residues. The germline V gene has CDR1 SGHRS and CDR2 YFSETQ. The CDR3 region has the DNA TGCGCCAGCAGCTGGGGACAGTCCCACTACGAGCAGTACTTC. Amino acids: CASSWGQSHYEQYF.

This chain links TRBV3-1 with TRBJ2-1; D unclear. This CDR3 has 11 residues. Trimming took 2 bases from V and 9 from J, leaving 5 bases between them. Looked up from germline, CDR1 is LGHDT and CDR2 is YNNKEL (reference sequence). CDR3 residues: CASSQIGEQFF. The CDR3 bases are TGTGCCAGCAGCCAAATTGGTGAGCAGTTCTTC.

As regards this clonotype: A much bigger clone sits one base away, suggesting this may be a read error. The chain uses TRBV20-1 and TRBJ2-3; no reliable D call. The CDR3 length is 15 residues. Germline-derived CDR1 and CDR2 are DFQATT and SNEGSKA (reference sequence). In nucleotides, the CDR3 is TGCAGTGCTAGAGATTTCCAGAAAAGCACAGATACGCGGTATTTT. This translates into CSARDFQKSTDTRYF.

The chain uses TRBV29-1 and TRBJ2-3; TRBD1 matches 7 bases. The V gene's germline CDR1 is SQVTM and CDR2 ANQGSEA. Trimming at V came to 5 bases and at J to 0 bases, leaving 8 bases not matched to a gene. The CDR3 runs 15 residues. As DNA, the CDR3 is TGCAGCGTTCAGAGGGGGCGGCTAAGCACAGATACGCAGTATTTT. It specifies CSVQRGRLSTDTQYF.

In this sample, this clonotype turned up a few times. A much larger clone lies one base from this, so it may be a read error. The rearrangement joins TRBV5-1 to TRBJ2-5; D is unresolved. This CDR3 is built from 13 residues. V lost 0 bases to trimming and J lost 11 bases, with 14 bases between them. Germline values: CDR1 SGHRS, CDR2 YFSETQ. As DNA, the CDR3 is TGCGCCAGCAGCTTGGATGCCTACAGAGAGCAGTACTTC. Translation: CASSLDAYREQYF. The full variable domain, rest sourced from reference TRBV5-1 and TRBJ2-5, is KAGVTQTPRYLIKTRGQQVTLSCSPISGHRSVSWYQQTPGQGLQFLFEYFSETQRNKGNFPGRFSGRQFSNSRSEMNVSTLELGDSALYLCASSLDAYREQYFGPGTRLLVL.

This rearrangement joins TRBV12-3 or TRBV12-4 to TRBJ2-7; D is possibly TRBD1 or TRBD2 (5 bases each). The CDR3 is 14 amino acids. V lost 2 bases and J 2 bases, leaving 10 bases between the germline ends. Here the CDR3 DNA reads TGTGCCAGCAGTTTATGGGACGGCCCCTACGAGCAGTACTTC. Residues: CASSLWDGPYEQYF.

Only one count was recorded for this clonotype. Here the CDR3 DNA reads TGCAGTGCTATCGTTAGCGGAGTTAAAGAGACCCAGTTCTTC. Translation: CSAIVSGVKETQFF. The chain uses TRBV20-1 and TRBJ2-1; maybe TRBD2 (6 bases). Germline-derived CDR1 and CDR2 are DFQATT and SNEGSKA (reference sequence). This CDR3 has 14 residues. V was shortened by 4 bases and J by 13 bases, with 23 bases between the two germline ends.

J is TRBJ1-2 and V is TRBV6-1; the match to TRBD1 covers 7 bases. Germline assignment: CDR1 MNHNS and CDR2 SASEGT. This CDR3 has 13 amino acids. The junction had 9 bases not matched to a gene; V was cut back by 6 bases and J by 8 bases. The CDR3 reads CASRAGGSKGYTF. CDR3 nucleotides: TGTGCCAGCAGAGCAGGGGGATCTAAGGGCTACACCTTC.

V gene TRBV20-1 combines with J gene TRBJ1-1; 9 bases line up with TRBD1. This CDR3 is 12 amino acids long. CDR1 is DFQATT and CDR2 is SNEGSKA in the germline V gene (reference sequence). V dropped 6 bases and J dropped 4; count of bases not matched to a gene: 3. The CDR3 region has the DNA TGCAGTGCGTGGACAGGGGTCACTGAAGCTTTCTTT. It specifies CSAWTGVTEAFF.

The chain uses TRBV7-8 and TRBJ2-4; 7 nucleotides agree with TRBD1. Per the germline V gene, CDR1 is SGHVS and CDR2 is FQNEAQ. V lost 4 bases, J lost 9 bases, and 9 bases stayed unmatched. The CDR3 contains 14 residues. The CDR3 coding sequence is TGTGCCAGCAGCTCCTACAGGGGAATCGGCATTCAGTACTTC. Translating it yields CASSSYRGIGIQYF.

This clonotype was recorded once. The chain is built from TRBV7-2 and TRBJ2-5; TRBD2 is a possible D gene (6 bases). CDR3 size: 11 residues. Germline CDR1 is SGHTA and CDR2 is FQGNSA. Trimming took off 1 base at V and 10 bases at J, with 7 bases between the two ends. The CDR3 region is CASSLGGDQYF. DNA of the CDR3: TGTGCCAGCAGCTTAGGCGGGGACCAGTACTTC.

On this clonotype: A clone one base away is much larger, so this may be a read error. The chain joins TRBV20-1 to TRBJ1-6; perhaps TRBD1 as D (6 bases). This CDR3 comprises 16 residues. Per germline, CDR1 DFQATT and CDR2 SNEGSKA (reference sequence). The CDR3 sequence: CSASEARGYANPPLHF. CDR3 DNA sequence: TGCAGTGCTAGCGAGGCAAGGGGGTATGCTAATCCACCCCTCCACTTT.

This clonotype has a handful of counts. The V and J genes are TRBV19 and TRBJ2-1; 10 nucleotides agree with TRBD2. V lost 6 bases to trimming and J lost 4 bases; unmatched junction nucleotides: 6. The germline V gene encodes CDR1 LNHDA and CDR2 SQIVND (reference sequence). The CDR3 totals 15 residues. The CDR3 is CASSLLLAGYNEQFF. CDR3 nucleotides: TGTGCCAGTAGCCTCTTACTAGCGGGGTACAATGAGCAGTTCTTC.

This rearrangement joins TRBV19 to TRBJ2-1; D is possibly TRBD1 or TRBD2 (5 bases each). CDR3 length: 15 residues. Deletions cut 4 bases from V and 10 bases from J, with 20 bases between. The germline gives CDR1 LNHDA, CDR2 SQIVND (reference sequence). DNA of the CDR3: TGTGCCAGTAGTAATGGACATCCTAGCTCCTACGAGCAGTTCTTC. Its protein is CASSNGHPSSYEQFF.